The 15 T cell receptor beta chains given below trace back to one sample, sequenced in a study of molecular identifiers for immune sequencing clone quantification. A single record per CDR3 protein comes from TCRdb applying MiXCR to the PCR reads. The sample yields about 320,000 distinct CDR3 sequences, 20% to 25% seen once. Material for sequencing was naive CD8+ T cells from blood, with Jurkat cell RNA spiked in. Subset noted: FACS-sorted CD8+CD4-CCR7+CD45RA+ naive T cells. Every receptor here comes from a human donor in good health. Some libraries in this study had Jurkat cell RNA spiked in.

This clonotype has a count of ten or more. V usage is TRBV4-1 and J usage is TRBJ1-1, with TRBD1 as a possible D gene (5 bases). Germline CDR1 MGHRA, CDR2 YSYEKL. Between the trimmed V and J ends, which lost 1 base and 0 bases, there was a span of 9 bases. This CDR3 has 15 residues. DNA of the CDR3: TGCGCCAGCAGCCAAGCACAGGTCATGAACACTGAAGCTTTCTTT. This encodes CASSQAQVMNTEAFF.

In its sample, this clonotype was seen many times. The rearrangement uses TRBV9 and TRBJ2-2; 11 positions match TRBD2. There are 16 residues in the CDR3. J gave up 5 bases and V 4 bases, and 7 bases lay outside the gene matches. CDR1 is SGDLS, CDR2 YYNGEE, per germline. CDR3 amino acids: CASSITSGRQTGELFF. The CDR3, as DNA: TGTGCCAGCAGCATTACTAGCGGGAGACAAACCGGGGAGCTGTTTTTT.

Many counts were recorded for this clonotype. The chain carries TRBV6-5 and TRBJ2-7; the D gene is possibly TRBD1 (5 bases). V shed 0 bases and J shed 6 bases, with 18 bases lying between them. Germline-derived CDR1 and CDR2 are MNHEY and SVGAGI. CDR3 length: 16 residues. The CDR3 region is CASSYSRTGVIFEQYF. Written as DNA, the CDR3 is TGTGCCAGCAGTTACTCGAGAACAGGAGTTATTTTCGAGCAGTACTTC.

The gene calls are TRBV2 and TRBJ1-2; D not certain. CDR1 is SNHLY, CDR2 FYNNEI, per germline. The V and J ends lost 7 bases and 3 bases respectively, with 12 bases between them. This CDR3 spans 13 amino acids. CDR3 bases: TGTGCCAGCAAGGGAAACAGCCACTATGGCTACACCTTC. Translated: CASKGNSHYGYTF.

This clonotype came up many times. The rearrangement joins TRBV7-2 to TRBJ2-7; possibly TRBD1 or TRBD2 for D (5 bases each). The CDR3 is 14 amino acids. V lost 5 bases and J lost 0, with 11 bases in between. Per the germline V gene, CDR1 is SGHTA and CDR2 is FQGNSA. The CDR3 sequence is CASSTYGGSYEQYF. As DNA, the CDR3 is TGTGCCAGCAGCACGTATGGGGGCTCCTACGAGCAGTACTTC.

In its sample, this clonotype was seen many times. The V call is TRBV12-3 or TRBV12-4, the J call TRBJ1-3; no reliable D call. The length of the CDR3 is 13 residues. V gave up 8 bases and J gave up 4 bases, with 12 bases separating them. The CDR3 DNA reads TGTGCCAGCTTCCCCAACGTGGGAAACACCATATATTTT. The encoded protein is CASFPNVGNTIYF.

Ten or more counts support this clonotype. The CDR3 sequence is CAWSGGVSTDTQYF. CDR3 nucleotides: TGTGCCTGGAGTGGGGGGGTCTCCACAGATACGCAGTATTTT. The chain recombines TRBV30 with TRBJ2-3; possibly TRBD2 for D (6 bases). V was clipped by 1 base and J by 2 bases, with 10 bases between them. CDR3 length equals 14 residues. Germline CDR1 is GTSNPN and CDR2 is SVGIG (reference sequence).

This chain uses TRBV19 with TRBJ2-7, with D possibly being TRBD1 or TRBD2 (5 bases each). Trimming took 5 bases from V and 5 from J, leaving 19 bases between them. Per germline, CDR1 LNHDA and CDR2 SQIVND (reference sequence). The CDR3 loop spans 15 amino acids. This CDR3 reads CASSPTGAVLDEQYF. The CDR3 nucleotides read TGTGCCAGTAGTCCGACCGGGGCGGTCCTAGACGAGCAGTACTTC.

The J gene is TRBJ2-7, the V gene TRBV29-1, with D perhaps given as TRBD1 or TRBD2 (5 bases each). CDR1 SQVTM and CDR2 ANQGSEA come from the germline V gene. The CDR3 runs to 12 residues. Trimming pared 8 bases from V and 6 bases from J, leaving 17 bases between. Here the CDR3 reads CSTRVGESEQYF. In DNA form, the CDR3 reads TGCAGCACCCGGGTAGGGGAGAGCGAGCAGTACTTC.

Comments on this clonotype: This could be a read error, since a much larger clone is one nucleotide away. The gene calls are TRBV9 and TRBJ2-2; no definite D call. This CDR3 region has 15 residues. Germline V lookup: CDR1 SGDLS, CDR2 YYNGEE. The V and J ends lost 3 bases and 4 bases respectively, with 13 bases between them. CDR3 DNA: TGTGCCAGCAGCGACCCCTCCCCCGGCACCGGGGAGCTGTTTTTT. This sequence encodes CASSDPSPGTGELFF.

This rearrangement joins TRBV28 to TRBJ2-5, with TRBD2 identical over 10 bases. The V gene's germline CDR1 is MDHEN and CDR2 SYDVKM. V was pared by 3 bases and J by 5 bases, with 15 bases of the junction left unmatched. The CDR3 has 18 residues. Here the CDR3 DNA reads TGTGCCAGCAGTTTCGGACTAGCGGAGATAACAAGGTTGGAGACCCAGTACTTC. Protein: CASSFGLAEITRLETQYF.

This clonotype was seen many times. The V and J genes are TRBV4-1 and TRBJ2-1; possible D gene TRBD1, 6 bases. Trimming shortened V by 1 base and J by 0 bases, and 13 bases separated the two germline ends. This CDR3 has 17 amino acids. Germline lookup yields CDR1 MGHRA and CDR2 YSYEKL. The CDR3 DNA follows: TGCGCCAGCAGCCAAGCCCACAGGGCCAGCTCCTACAATGAGCAGTTCTTC. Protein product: CASSQAHRASSYNEQFF.

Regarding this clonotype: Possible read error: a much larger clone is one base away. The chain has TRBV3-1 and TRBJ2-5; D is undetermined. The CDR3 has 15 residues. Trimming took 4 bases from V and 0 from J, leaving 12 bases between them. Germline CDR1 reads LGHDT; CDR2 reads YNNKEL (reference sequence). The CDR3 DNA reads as TGTGCCAGCAGCCGAGAGGATTGGTACCAAGAGACCCAGTACTTC. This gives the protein CASSREDWYQETQYF.

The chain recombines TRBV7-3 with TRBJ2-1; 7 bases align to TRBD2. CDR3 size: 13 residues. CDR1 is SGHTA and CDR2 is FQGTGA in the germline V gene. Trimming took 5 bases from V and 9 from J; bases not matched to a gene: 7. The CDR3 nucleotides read TGTGCCAGCAGCGAGATGGCTAGCGGTGAGCAGTTCTTC. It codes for CASSEMASGEQFF. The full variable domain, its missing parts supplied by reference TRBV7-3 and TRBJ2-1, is GAGVSQTPSNKVTEKGKYVELRCDPISGHTALYWYRQSLGQGPEFLIYFQGTGAADDSGLPNDRFFAVRPEGSVSTLKIQRTERGDSAVYLCASSEMASGEQFFGPGTRLTVL.

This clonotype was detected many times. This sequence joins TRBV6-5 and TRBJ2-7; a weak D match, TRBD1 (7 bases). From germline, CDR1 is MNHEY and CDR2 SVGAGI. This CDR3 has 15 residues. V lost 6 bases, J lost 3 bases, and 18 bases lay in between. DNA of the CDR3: TGTGCCAGCAGCTTCCAGGGGGGTAACTTCTACGAGCAGTACTTC. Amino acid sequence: CASSFQGGNFYEQYF.